The clone carrying this T cell receptor beta chain showed up just once. What it recognizes is unknown. The data were taken from a study of brain T cells in children with intractable seizures. Overall study findings and caveats: HCMV serostatus was not known, and viral specificity came from CDR3 similarity only.

CDR3 size: 14 residues. CDR1 and CDR2 from the germline V gene are SNHLY and FYNNEI. The V gene lost 5 bases and the J gene lost 4 bases, with 11 bases spanning the gap. The sequenced cases were selected for having the highest brain T cell transcript signatures. At least one anti-epileptic drug was given before surgery. Libraries were prepared by immunoSEQ multiplex PCR; TCRdb keeps only in-frame clonotypes and omits some of them. In the table there are about 64,000 clones, roughly 95% of which are singletons. This clonotype was sampled from a boy under three years old with focal cortical dysplasia and intractable seizures. Sample: peripheral blood, taken at surgery. The rearrangement uses TRBV2 and TRBJ1-4; D remains ambiguous. CDR3 residues: CASSNRASNEKLFF. For the CDR3, the DNA is TGTGCCAGCAGTAATAGGGCGAGTAATGAAAAACTGTTTTTT.